Here is one T cell receptor (beta chain) with its context. Per the study methods: Cell counts per sample came from amplifying reference gene primers. Assay: immunoSEQ multiplex PCR; the TCRdb copy retains only in-frame clones and omits some. V and J calls plus clone size are reproduced from that table; the DNA served to infer D and trimming. The sample gives a few hundred thousand clones, roughly 84% of which show up once; roughly 1.4% is in the top ten. This sample was taken from a study of blood T cell repertoires in COVID-19. Across the study: Samples taken during acute and convalescent COVID-19 were collected in the United States, Italy and Spain. The analysed material was cDNA or gDNA that came from T cells, B-cell-depleted T cells, or PBMCs.

This CDR3 is 14 amino acids long. The V and J ends lost 5 bases and 6 bases respectively, with 17 bases between them. Germline-derived CDR1 and CDR2 are KGHSH and LQKENI. The receptor was derived from a woman in her thirties or forties who had recovered from COVID-19. The material sequenced was peripheral blood. This chain joins TRBV18 and TRBJ2-7; perhaps TRBD1 as D (5 bases). The CDR3 DNA reads as TGTGCCAGCTCAACACAAGGGGTTGGCGGCGAGCAGTACTTC. Encoded protein: CASSTQGVGGEQYF.